Below, 13 T cell receptor beta chains from the same sample are listed, as sequenced in a study of Graves' ophthalmopathy and Graves' hyperthyroidism. RNA transcripts yielded amplified TCR beta CDR3 regions. RT-PCR with HTBI primers came first, then second-round multiplex PCR. TCRdb called the multiplex PCR reads again in MiXCR, with one record for every CDR3 protein. The repertoire consists of some 400,000 distinct CDR3 sequences, with approximately 16% occurring once and the leading ten covering roughly 1.6%. The sequenced sample consisted of peripheral blood. These receptors came from a woman aged 18 to 35 with Graves' ophthalmopathy.

The J gene is TRBJ2-5, the V gene TRBV15; D gene ambiguous. The CDR3 covers 13 residues. The germline gives CDR1 LNHNV, CDR2 YYDKDF (reference sequence). With 1 base removed from V and 2 bases from J, the gap between germline ends came to 5 bases. The DNA for the CDR3 is TGTGCCACCAGCAGAGGGATTCAAGAGACCCAGTACTTC. Residues: CATSRGIQETQYF.

The table lists this clonotype with many counts. The chain is built from TRBV7-2 and TRBJ1-3; D gene ambiguous. Trimming shortened V by 4 bases and J by 8 bases, and 21 bases separated the two germline ends. This CDR3 has 16 residues. Looked up from germline, CDR1 is SGHTA and CDR2 is FQGNSA. CDR3 sequence (DNA): TGTGCCAGCAGCTCATCGTACCGGACGCCGGAGGACACCATATATTTT. This translates into CASSSSYRTPEDTIYF.

This clonotype showed up many times. The chain uses TRBV6-5 and TRBJ2-2, with 10 nucleotides matching TRBD1. Trimming took 6 bases from V and 6 from J; bases not matched to a gene: 10. CDR3 length equals 16 residues. Germline V gene lookup returns CDR1 MNHEY and CDR2 SVGAGI. The CDR3, as DNA: TGTGCCAGCAGGCCGGGACAGGGGTTGCAGGCCGGGGAGCTGTTTTTT. Protein: CASRPGQGLQAGELFF.

This clonotype showed up many times. The V call is TRBV11-2, the J call TRBJ1-1; D unclear. V shed 2 bases and J shed 6 bases, with 28 bases lying between them. Germline V gene sequence: CDR1 SGHAT, CDR2 FQNNGV. CDR3 size: 19 residues. CDR3 in amino acids: CASSLSIGGNYDLGAEAFF. The CDR3 DNA follows: TGTGCCAGCAGCTTATCCATAGGCGGTAACTACGACCTGGGAGCTGAAGCTTTCTTT.

This clonotype showed up just a few times. At one end, the junction sequence differs from germline, possibly due to a read error. The V and J genes are TRBV7-7 and TRBJ2-7, with D tentatively TRBD1 (5 bases). Germline CDR1 SSHAT, CDR2 FNYEAQ (reference sequence). The length of the CDR3 is 15 residues. The CDR3 reads CASSLGVDSSYEQYF. The CDR3 coding sequence is TGTGCTAGCAGCTTAGGGGTAGACTCCTCCTACGAGCAGTACTTC.

This clonotype was recorded many times. This chain connects TRBV19 to TRBJ1-6, with 10 bases aligning to TRBD1. Per germline, CDR1 LNHDA and CDR2 SQIVND (reference sequence). There are 15 residues in the CDR3. Trimming took 6 bases from V and 5 from J; bases not matched to a gene: 4. CDR3 protein: CASSRGTGDNSPLHF. CDR3 DNA sequence: TGTGCCAGTAGCCGTGGGACAGGGGATAATTCACCCCTCCACTTT.

This clonotype was observed many times. The junction shows a germline mismatch at one end, possibly a read error. In nucleotides, the CDR3 is TGTGCCAGCAGTCTGTCGGGCGACTACGGGCAGTACTTC. Translation: CASSLSGDYGQYF. The V gene is TRBV6-2 or TRBV6-3, the J gene TRBJ2-7; tentatively, D is TRBD2 (5 bases). This CDR3 contains 13 residues. In germline, CDR1 is MNHEY, CDR2 SVGEGT.

This clonotype was seen many times. The genes are TRBV19 and TRBJ2-5; tentatively, D is TRBD1 or TRBD2 (5 bases each). Germline lookup yields CDR1 LNHDA and CDR2 SQIVND (reference sequence). The CDR3 spans 15 residues. V lost 2 bases and J 5 bases, leaving 15 bases between the germline ends. The CDR3 is CASSISGRVEETQYF. The CDR3 region has the DNA TGTGCCAGTAGTATATCGGGGCGTGTAGAGGAGACCCAGTACTTC.

This clonotype was counted at least ten times. The chain employs TRBV7-2 and TRBJ2-2; D uncertain. V lost 10 bases and J lost 1, with 13 bases in between. Germline lookup yields CDR1 SGHTA and CDR2 FQGNSA. The CDR3 spans 14 residues. CDR3: CATRRSWNTGELFF. The CDR3 DNA sequence: TGTGCCACCCGAAGATCTTGGAACACCGGGGAGCTGTTTTTT.

This clonotype showed up many times. V usage is TRBV9 and J usage is TRBJ1-2; 9 positions match TRBD1. CDR3 size: 17 residues. Germline loops: CDR1 SGDLS, CDR2 YYNGEE. V was clipped by 0 bases and J by 0 bases; unmatched bases: 6. The CDR3 protein is CASSVGGDRAANYGYTF. In DNA, the CDR3 is TGTGCCAGCAGCGTAGGTGGGGACAGGGCGGCTAACTATGGCTACACCTTC.

There are many counts of this clonotype. This sequence joins TRBV6-1 and TRBJ2-2; TRBD1 might be the D (6 bases). Between the trimmed V and J ends, which lost 4 bases and 2 bases, there was a span of 8 bases. The germline V gene encodes CDR1 MNHNS and CDR2 SASEGT. This CDR3 has 14 residues. The CDR3 sequence: CASSGDINTGELFF. The CDR3 nucleotides read TGTGCCAGCAGTGGGGACATTAACACCGGGGAGCTGTTTTTT.

This chain connects TRBV30 to TRBJ1-6; TRBD1 is a possible D gene (6 bases). Germline lookup yields CDR1 GTSNPN and CDR2 SVGIG (reference sequence). The V gene lost 0 bases and the J gene lost 7 bases, with 13 bases spanning the gap. The CDR3 length is 15 residues. This CDR3 is CAWSVQAGGNSPLHF. DNA of the CDR3: TGTGCCTGGAGTGTACAAGCGGGGGGCAATTCACCCCTCCACTTT. Supplemented by reference TRBV30 and TRBJ1-6, the full variable domain reads SQTIHQWPATLVQPVGSPLSLECTVEGTSNPNLYWYRQAAGRGLQLLFYSVGIGQISSEVPQNLSASRPQDRQFILSSKKLLLSDSGFYLCAWSVQAGGNSPLHFGNGTRLTVT.

This clonotype has at least ten counts. This sequence joins TRBV11-2 and TRBJ2-2; no reliable D call. CDR3 length: 15 amino acids. The ends were cut back, 0 bases at V and 6 bases at J, with 11 bases in the middle. The germline V gene has CDR1 SGHAT and CDR2 FQNNGV. For the CDR3, the DNA is TGTGCCAGCAGCTTAGACGAGACAAGTGCCGGGGAGCTGTTTTTT. Protein sequence: CASSLDETSAGELFF.